The 13 T cell receptor beta chains reported below all come from one sample, sequenced in a study of OX40 agonist ivuxolimab in advanced cancers. The protocol used for the library was the immunoSEQ multiplex PCR assay. The clones in this table, taken by TCRdb from immuneACCESS, are in-frame only. Not every clone is retained; where verified, under half of the shortfall comes from an unresolved V gene, and the cause of the rest is unknown. In this sample the table shows over 150,000 clones, 90% to 95% of which occur a single time. Together, the top ten hold around 0.33% of the sample. This specimen consisted of CD4+ or CD8+ T cells sorted from blood, obtained in a trial of the OX40 agonist ivuxolimab. All receptors derive from an adult with an advanced solid tumor such as melanoma, head and neck, liver or kidney cancer.

This chain links TRBV19 with TRBJ2-1, with D unresolved. The germline V gene encodes CDR1 LNHDA and CDR2 SQIVND (reference sequence). The germline V and J ends were trimmed by 8 bases and 5 bases, with 10 bases remaining between them. The CDR3 length is 12 residues. The CDR3 nucleotides read TGTGCCAGTCCCAGTGTCCACAATGAGCAGTTCTTC. Encoded protein: CASPSVHNEQFF.

This chain connects TRBV18 to TRBJ1-4; D is possibly TRBD1 (6 bases). Germline V gene data show CDR1 as KGHSH and CDR2 as LQKENI. Trimming took 4 bases from V and 5 from J, leaving 11 bases between them. CDR3 length: 14 residues. The CDR3 sequence: CASSRGQGNEKLFF. CDR3 DNA sequence: TGTGCCAGCTCACGGGGACAAGGGAATGAAAAACTGTTTTTT.

The chain combines TRBV7-2 with TRBJ1-3; D unclear. From germline, CDR1 is SGHTA and CDR2 FQGNSA. The CDR3 sequence is 15 residues long. V lost 5 bases and J lost 4, with 15 bases in between. The CDR3 here is CASSATWADGNTIYF. Written as DNA, the CDR3 is TGTGCCAGCAGCGCAACCTGGGCAGACGGAAACACCATATATTTT.

The chain employs TRBV4-3 and TRBJ1-4; 9 bases fit TRBD1. This CDR3 has 19 amino acids. Germline assignment: CDR1 LGHNA and CDR2 YSLEER. The V and J ends lost 0 bases and 7 bases, in that order; junction bases with no gene match: 15. CDR3 loop: CASSQEAQGASFALEKLFF. The CDR3 DNA reads TGCGCCAGCAGCCAAGAGGCACAGGGGGCCTCATTCGCCCTTGAAAAACTGTTTTTT.

The chain couples TRBV5-4 to TRBJ2-2; D unresolved. V gave up 0 bases and J gave up 2 bases, with 8 bases separating them. Germline V gene data show CDR1 as SGHNT and CDR2 as YYREEE (reference sequence). The CDR3 is 15 residues long. CDR3 in amino acids: CASSLGALNTGELFF. The CDR3 coding sequence is TGTGCCAGCAGCTTGGGGGCGCTTAACACCGGGGAGCTGTTTTTT.

This chain uses TRBV15 with TRBJ2-6; the D gene is possibly TRBD1 (6 bases). This CDR3 spans 18 amino acids. Germline V gene sequence: CDR1 LNHNV, CDR2 YYDKDF (reference sequence). V was shortened by 0 bases and J by 1 base, with 13 bases between the two germline ends. The CDR3 loop reads CATSRELVGTSGANVLTF. CDR3 in DNA: TGTGCCACCAGCAGAGAATTGGTAGGGACATCTGGGGCCAACGTCCTGACTTTC.

This sequence joins TRBV9 and TRBJ1-2; D is undetermined. V was clipped by 3 bases and J by 4 bases, with 13 bases between them. The CDR3 consists of 14 residues. Germline V lookup: CDR1 SGDLS, CDR2 YYNGEE. The CDR3 DNA follows: TGTGCCAGCAGCGGACGTGCAGGTTCCTATGGCTACACCTTC. Its translation: CASSGRAGSYGYTF.

This chain uses TRBV2 with TRBJ2-3; D might be TRBD1 or TRBD2, each matching 5 bases. Trimming took off 7 bases at V and 0 bases at J, with 11 bases between the two ends. The CDR3 contains 14 residues. Germline CDR1 is SNHLY and CDR2 is FYNNEI. The CDR3 DNA follows: TGTGCCAGCAAGGGGACCGCTAGCACAGATACGCAGTATTTT. Its protein product is CASKGTASTDTQYF.

This chain links TRBV7-2 with TRBJ2-7; 8 bases are a match to TRBD1. In germline, CDR1 is SGHTA, CDR2 FQGNSA. Trimming at V came to 4 bases and at J to 2 bases, leaving 7 bases not matched to a gene. The CDR3 extends over 15 amino acids. CDR3 in DNA: TGTGCCAGCAGCTCCCCAGGGGGCTTCCCCTACGAGCAGTACTTC. It encodes CASSSPGGFPYEQYF.

The rearrangement uses TRBV28 and TRBJ2-5; 7 bases match TRBD2. The germline gives CDR1 MDHEN, CDR2 SYDVKM. The V segment lost 7 bases and the J segment 0 bases; nucleotides outside the gene matches: 5. CDR3 length: 14 amino acids. CDR3 in amino acids: CASKSSGYQETQYF. The DNA of the CDR3 is TGTGCCAGCAAGAGTAGCGGGTACCAAGAGACCCAGTACTTC.

The chain employs TRBV5-1 and TRBJ2-3, with D tentatively TRBD1 or TRBD2 (5 bases each). Per the germline V gene, CDR1 is SGHRS and CDR2 is YFSETQ. The V and J ends lost 1 base and 2 bases respectively, with 14 bases between them. The CDR3 length is 16 residues. The CDR3 DNA reads as TGCGCCAGCAGCTTGAACGGGGCAGGGTCCACAGATACGCAGTATTTT. This encodes CASSLNGAGSTDTQYF.

Remarks on this clone: Other DNA sequences in this sample translate to the same CDR3. The chain combines TRBV18 with TRBJ1-1; D unresolved. The germline V and J ends were trimmed by 0 bases and 1 base, with 6 bases remaining between them. Germline CDR1 and CDR2: KGHSH and LQKENI. The CDR3 sequence is 14 residues long. Here the CDR3 reads CASSPPSGNTEAFF. The CDR3 DNA reads as TGTGCCAGCTCACCACCGTCAGGGAACACTGAAGCTTTCTTT.

This chain connects TRBV12-5 to TRBJ1-1; possibly TRBD1 for D (5 bases). The V end was cut by 9 bases, the J end by 5 bases, with 19 bases between. Germline V gene lookup returns CDR1 LGHNT and CDR2 FRNRAP. The CDR3 contains 14 residues. The CDR3 sequence: CASHLGVRGTEAFF. The CDR3 nucleotides are TGTGCTAGCCATCTAGGGGTTAGAGGAACTGAAGCTTTCTTT.